The present entry profiles one T cell receptor beta chain with its context. Sequence at one end of the junction differs from germline and may be a read error. The sample comes from a study of blood T cell repertoires in COVID-19. The overall study: Material from acute and convalescent COVID-19 was sourced from the United States, Italy and Spain. From T cells, B-cell-depleted T cells, or PBMCs came the material, which was cDNA or gDNA.

Per the original data handling: Estimation of nucleated cell counts relied on the amplification of reference gene primers. The repertoire was sequenced with immunoSEQ multiplex PCR; TCRdb's copy has only in-frame clones and lacks some. V and J calls and clone size are given by that table; D and trimming were obtained from the DNA. The table includes some 200,000 clones, 84% detected once. The CDR3 has 13 residues. Germline V gene data show CDR1 as MNHNY and CDR2 as SVGAGI (reference sequence). The receptor was derived from a woman aged 55-69 years with acute or convalescent COVID-19. The V and J genes are TRBV6-6 and TRBJ1-2, with 7 bases aligning to TRBD1. The material sequenced was peripheral blood. The CDR3 sequence: CASSPRQGSISSF. CDR3 DNA sequence: TGTGCCAGCAGTCCAAGACAGGGTTCAATATCCTCCTTC.